What follows are 17 T cell receptor beta chains derived from one specimen sequenced in a study of blood T cell repertoires in COVID-19. Sequencing used immunoSEQ multiplex PCR; TCRdb keeps in-frame clones, though not all of them. The data contain approximately 330,000 clones, roughly 90% of them singletons. Sequenced: peripheral blood. These receptors all come from a woman aged 45 to 65 with active or convalescent COVID-19.

The chain links TRBV6-2 or TRBV6-3 to TRBJ1-3; the D gene is possibly TRBD1 (6 bases). The CDR3 length is 16 residues. CDR1 and CDR2 (germline): MNHEY, SVGEGT. Trimming took 2 bases from V and 0 from J, leaving 11 bases between them. The CDR3 sequence is CASSYRSGDSGNTIYF. The CDR3 DNA reads TGTGCCAGCAGTTACCGGTCAGGGGACTCTGGAAACACCATATATTTT.

This chain connects TRBV7-3 to TRBJ1-1; a possible D gene is TRBD1 (5 bases). This CDR3 is built from 14 residues. Per germline, CDR1 SGHTA and CDR2 FQGTGA. Trimming removed 2 bases at V and 3 bases at J, with 10 bases between. This CDR3 is CASSLQSGDTEAFF. The DNA of the CDR3 is TGTGCCAGCAGCTTACAGTCGGGGGACACTGAAGCTTTCTTT.

The chain uses TRBV5-4 and TRBJ2-2, with 8 bases identical to TRBD2. With 5 bases clipped from V and 1 base from J, the junction kept 7 bases outside the gene matches. CDR1 is SGHNT, CDR2 YYREEE, per germline (reference sequence). CDR3 length: 16 amino acids. Here the CDR3 DNA reads TGTGCCAGCAGTCGGGAGGGAGGGATGAACACCGGGGAGCTGTTTTTT. The encoded protein is CASSREGGMNTGELFF.

The V call is TRBV7-9, the J call TRBJ2-7; 9 nucleotides line up with TRBD2. There are 16 residues in the CDR3. Germline CDR1 SEHNR, CDR2 FQNEAQ (reference sequence). Trimming cost V 5 bases and J 2 bases; bases outside gene matches: 10. In DNA form, the CDR3 reads TGTGCCAGCAGCGCATTAATAGCGGGGGAGACCTACGAGCAGTACTTC. This translates into CASSALIAGETYEQYF.

The V call is TRBV6-2 or TRBV6-3, the J call TRBJ1-2, with a possible D match to TRBD1 (6 bases). The length of the CDR3 is 15 residues. Trimming removed 4 bases from V and 8 bases from J, with 20 bases in between. CDR1 is MNHEY and CDR2 is SVGEGT in the germline V gene. CDR3 in amino acids: CASSFKQGNHIGYTF. The CDR3 bases are TGTGCCAGCAGTTTCAAACAGGGCAACCATATCGGCTACACCTTC.

This clone was found once. The rearrangement links TRBV5-1 to TRBJ2-5; D gene uncertain. CDR1 is SGHRS and CDR2 is YFSETQ in the germline V gene. The V end lost 0 bases, the J end lost 1 base, and 16 bases lay between the germline ends. The CDR3 covers 17 residues. CDR3 sequence reads: CASSLEWSDAGQETQYF. CDR3 DNA: TGCGCCAGCAGCTTGGAATGGTCCGATGCAGGCCAAGAGACCCAGTACTTC. Drawing the rest from reference TRBV5-1 and TRBJ2-5, the complete variable domain is KAGVTQTPRYLIKTRGQQVTLSCSPISGHRSVSWYQQTPGQGLQFLFEYFSETQRNKGNFPGRFSGRQFSNSRSEMNVSTLELGDSALYLCASSLEWSDAGQETQYFGPGTRLLVL.

V gene TRBV12-2 combines with J gene TRBJ2-5; the table's D call TRBD2 went unverified against the DNA. TRBV12-2 is designated a pseudogene. CDR3 length: 18 amino acids. CDR3 loop: CASRPGAGTTAAQETQYF. DNA for the CDR3: TGTGCAAGTCGACCTGGGGCCGGGACTACCGCGGCTCAAGAGACCCAGTACTTC.

The rearrangement uses TRBV10-3 and TRBJ1-1; 9 nucleotides align to TRBD1. J was trimmed by 10 bases and V by 4 bases; bases with no gene match: 4. CDR3 length: 12 residues. Germline V gene data show CDR1 as ENHRY and CDR2 as SYGVKD. CDR3 region: CAISGGTGRAFF. In nucleotides, the CDR3 is TGTGCCATCAGTGGAGGGACAGGGCGAGCTTTCTTT.

The V call is TRBV27, the J call TRBJ1-5, with 12 bases lining up with TRBD1. The CDR3 sequence is 16 residues long. The germline CDR1 and CDR2 sequences are MNHEY and SMNVEV (reference sequence). Trimming took 2 bases from V and 3 from J; bases not matched to a gene: 2. This chain's CDR3 is CASSLGTGGINQPQHF. In DNA, the CDR3 is TGTGCCAGCAGTTTAGGGACAGGGGGCATCAATCAGCCCCAGCATTTT.

The chain joins TRBV6-5 to TRBJ1-4; the D gene is possibly TRBD1 (5 bases). V shed 8 bases and J shed 8 bases, with 18 bases lying between them. The length of the CDR3 is 14 residues. Per the germline V gene, CDR1 is MNHEY and CDR2 is SVGAGI. The CDR3 is CASSHQGFGEKLFF. In DNA, the CDR3 is TGTGCCAGCTCTCACCAGGGATTTGGGGAAAAACTGTTTTTT.

The chain is built from TRBV6-5 and TRBJ1-4, with D unclear. V shed 0 bases and J shed 4 bases, with 9 bases lying between them. The CDR3 covers 15 residues. Germline assignment: CDR1 MNHEY and CDR2 SVGAGI. In DNA form, the CDR3 reads TGTGCCAGCAGTTACTCTGCACGGGTTAATGAAAAACTGTTTTTT. It specifies CASSYSARVNEKLFF.

This chain joins TRBV6-6 and TRBJ1-2; D remains unclear. The germline gives CDR1 MNHNY, CDR2 SVGAGI (reference sequence). The CDR3 sequence is 13 residues long. Deletions cut 7 bases from V and 0 bases from J, with 9 bases between. CDR3 protein: CASTPQSNYGYTF. For the CDR3, the DNA is TGTGCCAGCACCCCCCAGTCTAACTATGGCTACACCTTC.

This clone was observed once. Relative to the germline gene, one junction end is altered; a read error may explain this. V is TRBV12-3 or TRBV12-4 and J is TRBJ2-7, with 7 bases fitting TRBD2. The CDR3 runs to 13 residues. The CDR3 coding sequence is TGTGCCAGCAGTAGCAGGGAGGGTTACGGGCAGTACTTC. Translating gives CASSSREGYGQYF.

The V gene is TRBV10-1, the J gene TRBJ1-2, with D perhaps TRBD1 (6 bases). Germline lookup yields CDR1 WNHNN and CDR2 SYGVQD (reference sequence). CDR3 length equals 16 residues. V was clipped by 0 bases and J by 6 bases, with 17 bases between them. The CDR3 nucleotides read TGCGCCAGCAGTGAGTCGATTTTGCAGGGGCGTGATGGCTACACCTTC. Its protein is CASSESILQGRDGYTF.

The genes are TRBV5-1 and TRBJ1-1, with TRBD1 identical over 9 bases. Unmatched junction bases numbered 8, after V lost 4 bases and J lost 1 base. The CDR3 runs to 16 residues. The germline V gene encodes CDR1 SGHRS and CDR2 YFSETQ. CDR3 coding DNA: TGCGCCAGCAGCCCCTTAAAGGGACAGGGGAACACTGAAGCTTTCTTT. Translated, it gives CASSPLKGQGNTEAFF.

CDR3 protein: CASSRFGGVIREQFF. In nucleotides, the CDR3 is TGTGCCAGCAGCCGCTTTGGAGGTGTCATACGGGAGCAGTTCTTC. The chain uses TRBV6-2 or TRBV6-3 and TRBJ2-1; a possible D gene is TRBD2 (5 bases). The germline V gene has CDR1 MNHEY and CDR2 SVGEGT. CDR3 length equals 15 residues. Trimming pared 6 bases from V and 10 bases from J, leaving 22 bases between.

A single count supports this clone. V gene TRBV27 combines with J gene TRBJ1-2; 7 nucleotides match TRBD1. The CDR3 covers 16 residues. V shed 10 bases, J shed 7 bases, and the junction held 21 bases outside the gene matches. The germline CDR1 and CDR2 sequences are MNHEY and SMNVEV (reference sequence). The CDR3 protein is CATLGWKLTRGLGYTF. As DNA, the CDR3 is TGTGCCACCCTCGGCTGGAAATTGACGAGGGGGCTTGGCTACACCTTC.